A single sample gave rise to the 19 T cell receptor beta chains below, sequenced in a study of siplizumab effects on memory and regulatory T cells. Clones were sequenced by immunoSEQ multiplex PCR, and TCRdb holds only the in-frame ones, with some missing. The sample holds around 7,400 clones; roughly two thirds are singletons and the top ten take about half. Sequenced material: effector memory CD8+ T cells sorted from blood. The subset is: unstimulated CD8+ effector memory T cells. The receptors here all came from a human donor in good health.

J is TRBJ1-1 and V is TRBV4-2, with 7 positions matching TRBD1. J gave up 7 bases and V 0 bases, and 11 bases lay outside the gene matches. The length of the CDR3 is 16 residues. Per the germline V gene, CDR1 is LGHNA and CDR2 is YNFKEQ. CDR3 nucleotides: TGTGCCAGCAGCCAAGATCTTGAGCCGGGACAGAGTGAAGCTTTCTTT. Residues: CASSQDLEPGQSEAFF.

This clone was seen a few times. V usage is TRBV20-1 and J usage is TRBJ2-7; no firm D call. Trimming took 3 bases from V and 3 from J, leaving 6 bases between them. Germline CDR1 is DFQATT and CDR2 is SNEGSKA (reference sequence). The CDR3 is 11 residues long. The CDR3 loop reads CSASSLYEQYF. DNA for the CDR3: TGCAGTGCTAGTTCCCTCTACGAGCAGTACTTC.

V usage is TRBV5-4 and J usage is TRBJ2-4; D gene ambiguous. Between the trimmed V and J ends, which lost 0 bases and 6 bases, there was a span of 4 bases. CDR3 length: 12 amino acids. Germline CDR1 SGHNT, CDR2 YYREEE (reference sequence). The CDR3 DNA reads as TGTGCCAGCAGCTTGGGCGGAAACATTCAGTACTTC. Its protein product is CASSLGGNIQYF.

There are a few counts of this clone. The rearrangement joins TRBV2 to TRBJ2-7, with 11 bases fitting TRBD1. The V gene end was trimmed by 8 bases and the J gene end by 7 bases; junction bases not matched to a gene: 10. From germline, CDR1 is SNHLY and CDR2 FYNNEI. The CDR3 consists of 14 residues. The CDR3 is CASWGGTGGEEQYF. The CDR3 coding sequence is TGTGCCAGCTGGGGCGGGACAGGGGGAGAGGAGCAGTACTTC.

The chain combines TRBV27 with TRBJ2-7; possibly TRBD2 for D (6 bases). In germline, CDR1 is MNHEY, CDR2 SMNVEV (reference sequence). V dropped 6 bases and J dropped 7 bases, with 19 bases sitting between them. The CDR3 runs to 14 residues. CDR3 loop: CASRPGLTFWEQYF. Here the CDR3 DNA reads TGTGCCAGCAGGCCGGGACTCACCTTTTGGGAGCAGTACTTC.

This chain joins TRBV4-1 and TRBJ2-7; D is perhaps TRBD1 or TRBD2 (6 bases each). CDR3 length equals 16 residues. CDR1 is MGHRA and CDR2 is YSYEKL in the germline V gene. The V end was cut by 3 bases, the J end by 3 bases, with 18 bases between. For the CDR3, the DNA is TGCGCCAGCAGCCAGGGGGCTACGGGGGCGGGCTACGAGCAGTACTTC. As protein: CASSQGATGAGYEQYF.

The V call is TRBV7-9, the J call TRBJ1-1, with 8 bases fitting TRBD1. Germline CDR1 and CDR2: SEHNR and FQNEAQ (reference sequence). J lost 1 base, V lost 5 bases, and 6 bases had no gene match. There are 15 residues in the CDR3. CDR3 in DNA: TGTGCCAGCAGCACTACCGGGACAGGGAACACTGAAGCTTTCTTT. Amino acids: CASSTTGTGNTEAFF.

The rearrangement links TRBV28 to TRBJ1-2; possible D gene TRBD1, 6 bases. V was clipped by 7 bases and J by 5 bases, with 17 bases between them. Germline CDR1 is MDHEN and CDR2 is SYDVKM. This CDR3 has 14 amino acids. As DNA, the CDR3 is TGTGCCAGCATCCTTCGGGGGCGCAGGTATGGCTACACCTTC. This codes for CASILRGRRYGYTF.

The chain uses TRBV30 and TRBJ1-4, with 8 positions matching TRBD1. V shed 3 bases and J 11 bases; nucleotides not matched to a gene: 14. The CDR3 loop spans 15 amino acids. Germline loops: CDR1 GTSNPN, CDR2 SVGIG (reference sequence). CDR3 in amino acids: CAWRGQANPVGKLFF. CDR3 nucleotides: TGTGCCTGGAGGGGACAGGCGAACCCGGTGGGGAAACTGTTTTTT. The whole variable domain, filled in from reference TRBV30 and TRBJ1-4, reads SQTIHQWPATLVQPVGSPLSLECTVEGTSNPNLYWYRQAAGRGLQLLFYSVGIGQISSEVPQNLSASRPQDRQFILSSKKLLLSDSGFYLCAWRGQANPVGKLFFGSGTQLSVL.

The V call is TRBV2, the J call TRBJ1-5; D perhaps matches TRBD1 (5 bases). V lost 6 bases, J lost 0 bases, and 24 bases lay in between. Germline V gene lookup returns CDR1 SNHLY and CDR2 FYNNEI. The CDR3 length is 19 residues. CDR3 sequence (DNA): TGTGCCAGCAGCCCGGGGGGACCTGGGGAAACATATAGCAATCAGCCCCAGCATTTT. Its protein is CASSPGGPGETYSNQPQHF.

The V gene is TRBV29-1, the J gene TRBJ2-1; 7 bases align to TRBD2. CDR1 and CDR2 from the germline V gene are SQVTM and ANQGSEA. With V trimmed by 5 bases and J by 0 bases, 7 bases remained unmatched. CDR3 length: 15 amino acids. The CDR3 nucleotides are TGCAGCGTTACGCTAGCGGTCAGCTCCTACAATGAGCAGTTCTTC. Protein: CSVTLAVSSYNEQFF.

The chain is built from TRBV7-9 and TRBJ1-1; D gene uncertain. CDR1 SEHNR and CDR2 FQNEAQ come from the germline V gene (reference sequence). The CDR3 sequence is 11 residues long. Trimming left V 5 bases short and J 7 bases short, with 8 bases between. The CDR3 sequence: CASSARGEAFF. The CDR3 DNA sequence: TGTGCCAGCAGCGCCCGGGGTGAAGCTTTCTTT.

The chain is built from TRBV4-3 and TRBJ2-6; tentatively, D is TRBD1 (6 bases). Germline lookup yields CDR1 LGHNA and CDR2 YSLEER. This CDR3 contains 16 residues. V was pared by 4 bases and J by 1 base, with 11 bases between. In DNA, the CDR3 is TGCGCCAGCAGCCCCGGTCAGGGGTCTGGGGCCAACGTCCTGACTTTC. It translates to CASSPGQGSGANVLTF.

The J gene is TRBJ2-7, the V gene TRBV5-1, with TRBD1 matching 11 bases. This CDR3 is built from 14 residues. Germline values: CDR1 SGHRS, CDR2 YFSETQ. Trimming at V came to 2 bases and at J to 4 bases, leaving 2 bases not matched to a gene. The CDR3 protein is CASSFGTGGYEQYF. CDR3 coding DNA: TGCGCCAGCAGCTTCGGGACAGGGGGATACGAGCAGTACTTC.

This clone was detected a few times. The gene calls are TRBV6-4 and TRBJ2-1; 9 bases are shared with TRBD1. Germline V CDR1 and CDR2: MRHNA, SNTAGT. The CDR3 is 15 amino acids. J lost 3 bases, V lost 0 bases, and 0 bases had no gene match. The CDR3 coding sequence is TGTGCCAGCAGTGACTCGACAGGGGGCTACAATGAGCAGTTCTTC. The encoded protein is CASSDSTGGYNEQFF.

The chain couples TRBV11-3 to TRBJ2-7; D ambiguous. This CDR3 region has 13 residues. Germline values: CDR1 SGHNT, CDR2 YENEEA. V lost 0 bases to trimming and J lost 3 bases, with 6 bases between them. Here the CDR3 reads CASSLDVNYEQYF. CDR3 sequence (DNA): TGTGCCAGCAGCTTAGACGTGAACTACGAGCAGTACTTC.

A note on this clone: Other DNA sequences within the sample encode an identical CDR3. The genes are TRBV2 and TRBJ2-7, with D possibly matching TRBD2 (6 bases). Looked up from germline, CDR1 is SNHLY and CDR2 is FYNNEI. The length of the CDR3 is 13 residues. Between the trimmed V and J ends, which lost 5 bases and 2 bases, there was a span of 10 bases. The CDR3 loop reads CASSIGGPYEQYF. The CDR3 DNA is TGTGCCAGCAGTATCGGGGGTCCCTACGAGCAGTACTTC.

V is TRBV6-1 and J is TRBJ2-2, with 8 bases that match TRBD1. CDR1 and CDR2 (germline): MNHNS, SASEGT. This CDR3 is 16 amino acids long. Unmatched junction bases numbered 8, after V lost 4 bases and J lost 4 bases. CDR3 DNA sequence: TGTGCCAGCAGTGTGTTCAGGGGGCGCGGCACCGGGGAGCTGTTTTTT. It codes for CASSVFRGRGTGELFF.

The rearrangement joins TRBV4-3 to TRBJ1-4; D not resolved. The germline V and J ends were trimmed by 0 bases and 4 bases, with 9 bases remaining between them. The CDR3 is 15 residues long. Germline V gene sequence: CDR1 LGHNA, CDR2 YSLEER. CDR3 sequence reads: CASSQDGGNNEKLFF. In nucleotides, the CDR3 is TGCGCCAGCAGCCAAGATGGAGGGAATAATGAAAAACTGTTTTTT.